This T cell receptor beta chain was recorded in a study of T cells after yellow fever vaccination (dated by TCRdb to the late 2010s). With regard to the full study: The SMART-Seq v4 Ultra Low Input RNA kit was used to prepare libraries from fractions with low cell numbers. To follow T-cell clones before and after both primary and booster YFV17D yellow fever vaccination, bulk TCR alpha and beta repertoires underwent longitudinal sequencing. Blood was collected at multiple timepoints before and after primary and secondary immunization, and bulk PBMC replicates and cell subsets were isolated. Two healthy male donors made up the cohort, one aged 18 to 29 years and the other aged 30 to 40 years. The study at large found these results: Compared with the primary T-cell response, the secondary T-cell response was faster but weaker, reaching its peak on day 5 rather than on day 15. A small share of clonotypes was detected in both CD4 and CD8 compartments, with the overlap likely arising from convergent recombination. Computational filtering was required because FACS-sorted repertoires could contain abundant contaminating clonotypes from the bulk population. Because the study included only two donors, the extent to which the findings can be generalized is limited. After the booster, most clones that had expanded after primary vaccination were detected again (around 96% of CD4 and around nine tenths of CD8), suggesting broad maintenance of memory.

From its cysteine to its phenylalanine, the CDR3 spans 16 amino acids. Just the 48-base CDR3 DNA is kept, in frame starting at base 1. The V end gives up 5 bases and the J end 4 bases, leaving 9 bases in the junction not matched to a gene. CDR1 SGHTA and CDR2 FQGNSA were looked up in the germline V gene. TCR cDNA was synthesized by 5'RACE template switching, through which a universal primer site and unique molecular identifiers were introduced. Priming of cDNA synthesis was performed from both the TCR alpha and TCR beta constant segments. Libraries were amplified in two PCR steps, with sample barcodes and sequencing adapters added in the second step. Sequencing of libraries was performed on Illumina HiSeq 2500 (2x100 bp) or NovaSeq (2x150 bp). In the authors' own workflow: Demultiplexing of reads and collapsing into UMI consensus sequences were performed with MIGEC, and V(D)J alignment was carried out with MiXCR. Using edgeR on replicate PBMC samples, clonotypes were called vaccine-responding if FDR was below 0.01 and the log2 fold change was above 5 up to day 15. Each bulk clonotype received a CD4 or CD8 identity based on whether the sequenced CD4 or CD8 repertoire contained that clonotype at higher abundance. The public reads were reanalyzed by TCRdb: fastp trimming at Q25, MiXCR alignment, in-frame beta chains only. Merged by CDR3 protein, the rows form single entries marked with the most common genes and DNA. The V and J calls and clone size are TCRdb's, not the authors'. This sample holds fewer than 150,000 distinct CDR3 sequences; 6.5% to 8.5% were observed only once. Clones ranked in the top ten supply less than 0.95% of the sample.

As concerns this clonotype: Its antigen target is currently unknown. Base qualities are not recorded, but no much larger clone differs from it by a single base.

In the paper's terms, the treatment or condition label means: live attenuated yellow fever vaccine strain. A standard Ficoll-Paque protocol was used to isolate PBMCs from peripheral blood. Dynabeads CD4 and CD8 positive selection kits were used to isolate CD4 and CD8 T-cell fractions. RNA was extracted with TriZol from bulk PBMCs, CD4 and CD8 fractions, and dextramer-positive and dextramer-negative fractions. The chain joins TRBV7-2 to TRBJ2-5, with 11 junctional bases fitting TRBD2. The TCR was taken from a man under 40 who received the YFV17D yellow fever vaccine. The input for sequencing was CD4+ T cells sorted from PBMCs, taken 5 days after the yellow fever booster vaccination. The CDR3: CASSPSLAGGVETQYF. The nucleotide sequence is given as TGTGCCAGCAGCCCTAGCTTAGCGGGAGGGGTAGAGACCCAGTACTTC.